The rows below give T cell receptor beta chains drawn from one sample of a study of control samples from healthy donors and cancer patients. Using immunoSEQ multiplex PCR, the repertoire was profiled, and TCRdb retains in-frame clones only, with some absent. This sample has roughly 160,000 clones, with around 96% found just once. The sequenced sample consisted of blood. The receptor set was obtained from a woman aged 25 to 39 in good health. Both conserved end residues are part of each CDR3. The order of the fields is J gene, V gene, D gene, clone size, CDR3 protein, CDR3 DNA. D genes are given only for firm matches. Size is stated for part of the rows, as once, few or many counts, or as a class when the clone is expanded.

>TRBJ1-2|TRBV19|-|-
CASSPPLGGYTF
TGTGCCAGTAGTCCACCCCTCGGCGGCTACACCTTC
>TRBJ2-7|TRBV11-2|-|once
CASSLVAHEQYF
TGTGCCAGCAGCTTAGTGGCCCACGAGCAGTACTTC
>TRBJ2-7|TRBV19|TRBD2|-
CASRGLDYEQYF
TGTGCCAGTAGGGGACTAGACTACGAGCAGTACTTC
>TRBJ1-4|TRBV7-6|TRBD1|-
CASSLPATGGNEKLFF
TGTGCCAGCAGCCTCCCCGCGACAGGGGGAAATGAAAAACTGTTTTTT
>TRBJ2-7|TRBV3-1/TRBV3-2|-|-
CASSQSYRALIAF
TGTGCCAGCAGCCAAAGCTACCGCGCGCTGATAGCCTTC
>TRBJ1-2|TRBV27|TRBD1|once
CASSLSRTGGGDYGYTF
TGTGCCAGCAGTTTATCGAGGACAGGGGGCGGGGACTATGGCTACACCTTC
>TRBJ1-2|TRBV30|-|-
CACWDIEANYGYTF
TGTGCCTGCTGGGACATCGAAGCTAACTATGGCTACACCTTC
>TRBJ2-7|TRBV6-6|TRBD2|-
CASSLTSGSYEQYF
TGTGCCAGCAGCCTGACTAGCGGATCCTACGAGCAGTACTTC
>TRBJ1-1|TRBV6-5|TRBD1|-
CASTPTGGRYTEAFF
TGTGCCAGCACTCCAACAGGGGGCAGGTACACTGAAGCTTTCTTT
>TRBJ2-3|TRBV9|TRBD2|once
CASSVSGTNTDTQYF
TGTGCCAGCAGCGTATCAGGGACTAACACAGATACGCAGTATTTT
>TRBJ1-1|TRBV5-8|-|once
CASSSLHPEAFF
TGTGCCAGCAGCTCATTACACCCTGAAGCTTTCTTT
>TRBJ2-1|TRBV9|TRBD2|-
CASSGGIAGLANEQFF
TGTGCCAGCAGCGGGGGGATAGCGGGACTAGCCAATGAGCAGTTCTTC
>TRBJ2-5|TRBV12-3/TRBV12-4|-|-
CASNSGYQETQYF
TGTGCCAGCAACTCCGGGTACCAAGAGACCCAGTACTTC
>TRBJ2-3|TRBV5-6|-|-
CASSLQGLGTDTQYF
TGTGCCAGCAGCTTACAGGGATTGGGCACAGATACGCAGTATTTT